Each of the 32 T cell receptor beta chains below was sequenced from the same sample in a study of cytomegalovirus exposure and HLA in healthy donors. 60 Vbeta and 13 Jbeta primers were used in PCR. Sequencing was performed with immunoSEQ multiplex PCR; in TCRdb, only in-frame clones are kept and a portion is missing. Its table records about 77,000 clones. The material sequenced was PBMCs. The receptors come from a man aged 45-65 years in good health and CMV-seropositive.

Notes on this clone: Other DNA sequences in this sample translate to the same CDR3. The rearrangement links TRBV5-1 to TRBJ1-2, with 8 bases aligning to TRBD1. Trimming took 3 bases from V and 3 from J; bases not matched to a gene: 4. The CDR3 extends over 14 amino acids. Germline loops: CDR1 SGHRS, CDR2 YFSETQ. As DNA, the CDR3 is TGCGCCAGCAGCTCCTCGACAGGGGACTATGGCTACACCTTC. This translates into CASSSSTGDYGYTF.

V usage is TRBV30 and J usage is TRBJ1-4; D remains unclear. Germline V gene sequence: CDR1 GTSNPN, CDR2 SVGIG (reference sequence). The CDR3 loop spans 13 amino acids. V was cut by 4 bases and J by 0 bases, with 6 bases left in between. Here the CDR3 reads CAWKLATNEKLFF. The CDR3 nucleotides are TGTGCCTGGAAACTTGCAACTAATGAAAAACTGTTTTTT.

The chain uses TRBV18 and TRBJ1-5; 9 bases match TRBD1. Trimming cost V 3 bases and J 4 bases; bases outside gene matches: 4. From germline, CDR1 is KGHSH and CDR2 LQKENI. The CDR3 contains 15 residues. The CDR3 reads CASSPLGTGNQPQHF. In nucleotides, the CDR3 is TGTGCCAGCTCACCCCTAGGGACAGGGAATCAGCCCCAGCATTTT.

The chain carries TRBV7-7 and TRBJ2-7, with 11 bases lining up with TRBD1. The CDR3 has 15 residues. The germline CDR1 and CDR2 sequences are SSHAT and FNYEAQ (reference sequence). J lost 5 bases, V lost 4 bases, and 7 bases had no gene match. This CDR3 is CASSSGQGALNEQYF. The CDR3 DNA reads TGTGCCAGCAGCTCTGGACAGGGGGCGTTGAACGAGCAGTACTTC.

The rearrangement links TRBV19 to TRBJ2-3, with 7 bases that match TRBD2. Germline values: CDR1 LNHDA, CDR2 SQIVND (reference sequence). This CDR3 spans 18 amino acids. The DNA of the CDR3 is TGTGGGGGTAGTAAGTTGGAGGGTCTAGCGGTTAGCACAGATACGCAGTATTTT. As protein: CGGSKLEGLAVSTDTQYF.

In nucleotides, the CDR3 is TGTGCCAGCAGTGAATCTATGGCGGCGGAGGTAGTTAATTCACCCCTCCACTTT. This translates into CASSESMAAEVVNSPLHF. The rearrangement joins TRBV2 to TRBJ1-6; D remains ambiguous. V gave up 2 bases and J gave up 6 bases, with 20 bases separating them. The CDR3 runs 18 residues. Germline V gene lookup returns CDR1 SNHLY and CDR2 FYNNEI.

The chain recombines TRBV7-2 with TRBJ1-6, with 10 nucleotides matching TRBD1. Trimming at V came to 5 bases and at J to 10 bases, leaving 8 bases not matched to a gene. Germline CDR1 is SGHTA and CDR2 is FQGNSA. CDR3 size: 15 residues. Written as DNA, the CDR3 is TGTGCCAGCAGCCGAAGACAGGGGGCAGAGTCACCCCTCCACTTT. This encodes CASSRRQGAESPLHF.

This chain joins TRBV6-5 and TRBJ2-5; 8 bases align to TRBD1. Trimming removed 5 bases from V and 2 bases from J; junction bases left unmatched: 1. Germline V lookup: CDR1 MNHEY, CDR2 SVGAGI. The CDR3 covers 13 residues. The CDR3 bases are TGTGCCAGCAGTGGACAGGGACAAGAGACCCAGTACTTC. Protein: CASSGQGQETQYF.

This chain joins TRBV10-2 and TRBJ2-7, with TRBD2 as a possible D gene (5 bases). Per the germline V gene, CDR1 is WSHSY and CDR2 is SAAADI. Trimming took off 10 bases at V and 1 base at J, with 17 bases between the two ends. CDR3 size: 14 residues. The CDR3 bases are TGCGCCACCCTGGCCGGGATGAGATCCTACGAGCAGTACTTC. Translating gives CATLAGMRSYEQYF.

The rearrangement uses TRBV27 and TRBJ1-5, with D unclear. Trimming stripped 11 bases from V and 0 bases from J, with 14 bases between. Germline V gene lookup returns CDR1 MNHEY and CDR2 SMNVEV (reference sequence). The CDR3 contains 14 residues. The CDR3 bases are TGTGCCGAAAAACCCTACCTTAGCAATCAGCCCCAGCATTTT. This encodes CAEKPYLSNQPQHF.

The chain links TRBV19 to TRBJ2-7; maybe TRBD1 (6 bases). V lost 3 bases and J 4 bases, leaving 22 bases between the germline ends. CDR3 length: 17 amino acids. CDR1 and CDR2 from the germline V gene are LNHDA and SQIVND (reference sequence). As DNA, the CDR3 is TGTGCCAGTAGTATTGCCCGGGACACCTCGACCGCTTACGAGCAGTACTTC. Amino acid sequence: CASSIARDTSTAYEQYF.

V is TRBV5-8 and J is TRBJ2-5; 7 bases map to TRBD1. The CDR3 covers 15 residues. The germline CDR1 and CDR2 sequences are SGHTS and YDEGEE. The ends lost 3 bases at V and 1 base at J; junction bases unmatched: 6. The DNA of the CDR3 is TGTGCCAGCAGCTCGACCTGGGACAGCCAAGAGACCCAGTACTTC. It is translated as CASSSTWDSQETQYF.

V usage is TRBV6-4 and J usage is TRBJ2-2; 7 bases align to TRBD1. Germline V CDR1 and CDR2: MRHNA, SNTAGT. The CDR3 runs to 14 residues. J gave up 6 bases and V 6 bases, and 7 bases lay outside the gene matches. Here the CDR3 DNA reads TGTGCCAGCAGGAGACAGGGAGAGGCCGGGGAGCTGTTTTTT. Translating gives CASRRQGEAGELFF.

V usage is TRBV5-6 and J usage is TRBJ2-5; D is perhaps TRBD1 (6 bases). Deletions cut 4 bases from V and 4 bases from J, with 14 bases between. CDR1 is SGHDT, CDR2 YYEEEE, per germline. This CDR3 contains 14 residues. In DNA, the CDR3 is TGTGCCAGCAGCCCGCGGATAGGGGGAGAGACCCAGTACTTC. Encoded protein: CASSPRIGGETQYF. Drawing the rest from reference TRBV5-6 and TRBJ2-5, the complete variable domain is DAGVTQSPTHLIKTRGQQVTLRCSPKSGHDTVSWYQQALGQGPQFIFQYYEEEERQRGNFPDRFSGHQFPNYSSELNVNALLLGDSALYLCASSPRIGGETQYFGPGTRLLVL.

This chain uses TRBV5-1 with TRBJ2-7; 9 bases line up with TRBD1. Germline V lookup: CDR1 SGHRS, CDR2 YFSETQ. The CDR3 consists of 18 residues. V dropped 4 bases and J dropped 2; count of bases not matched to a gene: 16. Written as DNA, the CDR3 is TGCGCCAGCAGCCCCACCGGGACAGGGAGGTCGGTAGCCTACGAGCAGTACTTC. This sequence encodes CASSPTGTGRSVAYEQYF.

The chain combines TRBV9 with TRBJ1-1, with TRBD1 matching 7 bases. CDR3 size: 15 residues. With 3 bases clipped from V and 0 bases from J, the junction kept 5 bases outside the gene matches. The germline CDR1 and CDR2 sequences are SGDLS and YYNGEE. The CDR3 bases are TGTGCCAGCAGCGATGACAGGGCTCTGAACACTGAAGCTTTCTTT. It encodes CASSDDRALNTEAFF. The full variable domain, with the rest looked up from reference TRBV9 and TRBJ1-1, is DSGVTQTPKHLITATGQRVTLRCSPRSGDLSVYWYQQSLDQGLQFLIQYYNGEERAKGNILERFSAQQFPDLHSELNLSSLELGDSALYFCASSDDRALNTEAFFGQGTRLTVV.

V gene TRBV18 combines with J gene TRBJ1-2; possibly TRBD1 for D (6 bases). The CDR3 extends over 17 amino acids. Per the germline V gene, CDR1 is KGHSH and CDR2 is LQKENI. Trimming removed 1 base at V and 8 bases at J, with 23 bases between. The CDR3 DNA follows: TGTGCCAGCTCACCACTCCCCCCCCAGGGGCTTTGGGGCGGCTACACCTTC. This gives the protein CASSPLPPQGLWGGYTF.

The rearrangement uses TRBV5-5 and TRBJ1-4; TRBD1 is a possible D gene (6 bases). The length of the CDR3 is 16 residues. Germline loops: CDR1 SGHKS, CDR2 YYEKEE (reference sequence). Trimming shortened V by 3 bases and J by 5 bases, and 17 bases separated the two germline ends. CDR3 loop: CASSSTVGQQNEKLFF. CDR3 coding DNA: TGTGCCAGCAGCTCGACGGTGGGACAACAAAATGAAAAACTGTTTTTT. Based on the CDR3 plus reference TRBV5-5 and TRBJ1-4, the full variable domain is DAGVTQSPTHLIKTRGQQVTLRCSPISGHKSVSWYQQVLGQGPQFIFQYYEKEERGRGNFPDRFSARQFPNYSSELNVNALLLGDSALYLCASSSTVGQQNEKLFFGSGTQLSVL.

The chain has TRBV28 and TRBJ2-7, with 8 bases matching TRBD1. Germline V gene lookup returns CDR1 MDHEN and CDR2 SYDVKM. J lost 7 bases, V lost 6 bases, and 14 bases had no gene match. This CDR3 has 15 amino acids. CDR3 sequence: CASSYRDRPRGEQYF. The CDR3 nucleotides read TGTGCCAGCAGCTACCGGGACAGGCCTCGTGGGGAGCAGTACTTC.

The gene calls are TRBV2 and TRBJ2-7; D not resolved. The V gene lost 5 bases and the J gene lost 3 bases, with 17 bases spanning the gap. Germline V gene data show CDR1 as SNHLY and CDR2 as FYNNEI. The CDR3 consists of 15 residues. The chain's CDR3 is CASSLGTPGDYEQYF. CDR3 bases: TGTGCCAGCAGTCTCGGTACCCCCGGTGACTACGAGCAGTACTTC.

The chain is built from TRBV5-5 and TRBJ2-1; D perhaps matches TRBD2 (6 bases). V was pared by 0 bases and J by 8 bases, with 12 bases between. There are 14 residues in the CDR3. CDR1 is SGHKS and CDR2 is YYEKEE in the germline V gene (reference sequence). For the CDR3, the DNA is TGTGCCAGCAGCTTGGTCGGCAGGGACTATGAGCAGTTCTTC. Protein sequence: CASSLVGRDYEQFF.

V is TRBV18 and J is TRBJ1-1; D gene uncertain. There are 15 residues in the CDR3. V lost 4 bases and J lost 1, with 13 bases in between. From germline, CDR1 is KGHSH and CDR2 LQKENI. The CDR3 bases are TGTGCCAGCTCACTGGAACAGTCCGAGAACACTGAAGCTTTCTTT. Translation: CASSLEQSENTEAFF.

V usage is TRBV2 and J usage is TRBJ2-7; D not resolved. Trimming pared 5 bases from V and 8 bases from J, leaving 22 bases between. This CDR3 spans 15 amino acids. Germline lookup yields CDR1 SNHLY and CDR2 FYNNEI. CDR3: CASSPAVVVGGQQYV. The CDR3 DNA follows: TGTGCCAGCAGTCCTGCTGTGGTAGTAGGTGGGCAGCAGTACGTC.

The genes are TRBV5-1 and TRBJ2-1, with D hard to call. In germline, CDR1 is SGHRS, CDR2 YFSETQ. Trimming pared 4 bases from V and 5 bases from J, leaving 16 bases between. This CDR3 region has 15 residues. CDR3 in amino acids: CASSLNPTYHNEQFF. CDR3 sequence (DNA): TGCGCCAGCAGCCTCAATCCGACATACCACAATGAGCAGTTCTTC.

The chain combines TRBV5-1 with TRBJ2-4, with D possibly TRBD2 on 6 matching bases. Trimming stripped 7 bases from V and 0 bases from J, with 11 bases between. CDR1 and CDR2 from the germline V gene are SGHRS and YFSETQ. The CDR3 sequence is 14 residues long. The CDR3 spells CASSSVSAKNIQYF. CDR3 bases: TGCGCCAGCTCTAGCGTTTCAGCCAAAAACATTCAGTACTTC.

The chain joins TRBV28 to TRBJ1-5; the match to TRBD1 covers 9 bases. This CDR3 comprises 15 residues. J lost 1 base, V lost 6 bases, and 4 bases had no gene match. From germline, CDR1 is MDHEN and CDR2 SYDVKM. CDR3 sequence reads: CASSQQGASNQPQHF. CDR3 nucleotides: TGTGCCAGCAGCCAACAGGGGGCAAGCAATCAGCCCCAGCATTTT. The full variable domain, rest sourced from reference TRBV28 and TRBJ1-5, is DVKVTQSSRYLVKRTGEKVFLECVQDMDHENMFWYRQDPGLGLRLIYFSYDVKMKEKGDIPEGYSVSREKKERFSLILESASTNQTSMYLCASSQQGASNQPQHFGDGTRLSIL.

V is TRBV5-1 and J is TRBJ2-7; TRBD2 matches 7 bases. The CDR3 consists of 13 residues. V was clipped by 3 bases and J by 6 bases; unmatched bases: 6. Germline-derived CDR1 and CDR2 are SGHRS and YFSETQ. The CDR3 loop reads CASSSGLPGEQYF. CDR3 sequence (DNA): TGCGCCAGCAGCTCGGGACTACCCGGCGAGCAGTACTTC.

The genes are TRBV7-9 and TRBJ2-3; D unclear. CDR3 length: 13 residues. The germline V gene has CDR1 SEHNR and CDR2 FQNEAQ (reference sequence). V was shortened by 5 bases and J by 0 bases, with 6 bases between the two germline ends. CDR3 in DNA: TGTGCCAGCAGCGCCAGTAGCACAGATACGCAGTATTTT. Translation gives CASSASSTDTQYF.

Here the CDR3 reads CASSLDRGSEAFF. The CDR3, as DNA: TGTGCCAGCAGCTTAGACAGGGGCTCTGAAGCTTTCTTT. The chain combines TRBV7-9 with TRBJ1-1; 7 bases match TRBD1. Germline V gene data show CDR1 as SEHNR and CDR2 as FQNEAQ (reference sequence). The CDR3 extends over 13 amino acids. Losses at the gene ends were 1 base for V and 6 bases for J; bases not matched to a gene: 2.

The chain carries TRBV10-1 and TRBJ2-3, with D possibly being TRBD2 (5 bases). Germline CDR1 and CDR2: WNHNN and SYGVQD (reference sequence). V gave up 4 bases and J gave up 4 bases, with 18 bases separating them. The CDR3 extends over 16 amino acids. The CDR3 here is CASSVFPGSYSDTQYF. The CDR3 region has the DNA TGCGCCAGCAGTGTTTTCCCGGGAAGTTACTCAGATACGCAGTATTTT.

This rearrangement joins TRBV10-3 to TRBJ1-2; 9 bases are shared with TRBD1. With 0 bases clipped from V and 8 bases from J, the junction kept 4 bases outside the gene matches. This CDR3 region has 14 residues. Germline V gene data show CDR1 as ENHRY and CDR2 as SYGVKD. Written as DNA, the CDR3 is TGTGCCATCAGTGAGTCGAGGACAGGGGAGGGCTACACCTTC. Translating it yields CAISESRTGEGYTF.

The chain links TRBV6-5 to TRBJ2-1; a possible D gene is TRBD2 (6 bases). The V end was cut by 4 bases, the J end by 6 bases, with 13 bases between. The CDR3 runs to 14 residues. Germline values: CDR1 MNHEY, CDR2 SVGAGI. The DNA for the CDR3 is TGTGCCAGCAGTTTCGGGGGAAGTACCAATGAGCAGTTCTTC. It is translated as CASSFGGSTNEQFF.